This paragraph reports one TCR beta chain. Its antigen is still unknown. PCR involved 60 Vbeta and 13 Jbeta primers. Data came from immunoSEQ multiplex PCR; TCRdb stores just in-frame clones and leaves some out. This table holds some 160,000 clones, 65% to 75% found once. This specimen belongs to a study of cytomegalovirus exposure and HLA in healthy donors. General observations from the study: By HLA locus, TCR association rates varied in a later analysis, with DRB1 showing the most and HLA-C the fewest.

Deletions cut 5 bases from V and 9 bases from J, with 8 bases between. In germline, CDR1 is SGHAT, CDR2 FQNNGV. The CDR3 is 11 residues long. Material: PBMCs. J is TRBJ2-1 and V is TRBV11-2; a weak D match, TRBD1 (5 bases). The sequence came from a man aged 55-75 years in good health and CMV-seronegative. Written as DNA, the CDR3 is TGTGCCAGCAGCAAAAGGGGTGAGCAGTTCTTC. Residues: CASSKRGEQFF.